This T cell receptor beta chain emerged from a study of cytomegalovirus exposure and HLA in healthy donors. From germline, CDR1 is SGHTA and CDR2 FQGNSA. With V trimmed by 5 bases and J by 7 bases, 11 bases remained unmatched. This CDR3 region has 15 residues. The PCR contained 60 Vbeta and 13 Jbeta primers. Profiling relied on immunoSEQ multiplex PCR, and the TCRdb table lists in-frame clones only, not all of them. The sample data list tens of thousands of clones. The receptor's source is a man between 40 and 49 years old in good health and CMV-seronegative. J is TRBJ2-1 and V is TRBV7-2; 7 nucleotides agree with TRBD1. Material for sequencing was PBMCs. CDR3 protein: CASSLVGQVTNEQFF. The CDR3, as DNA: TGTGCCAGCAGCCTGGTTGGACAGGTTACAAATGAGCAGTTCTTC.